The 10 T cell receptor beta chains reported below all come from one sample, sequenced in a study of PD-1 blockade in mismatch repair-deficient tumors. The protocol was immunoSEQ multiplex PCR, while the TCRdb copy is restricted to in-frame clones and leaves out a portion. Among 130,000 or so clones listed, about 88% were seen once. This specimen was peripheral blood, taken 44 weeks after starting pembrolizumab. These receptors were collected from an adult with mismatch repair-deficient cancer.

The chain uses TRBV5-1 and TRBJ1-2, with D maybe TRBD1 (6 bases). This CDR3 region has 16 residues. The V end was cut by 0 bases, the J end by 1 base, with 13 bases between. Germline-derived CDR1 and CDR2 are SGHRS and YFSETQ. The chain's CDR3 is CASSLAPRGLNYGYTF. The CDR3 DNA follows: TGCGCCAGCAGCTTGGCCCCCAGGGGACTTAACTATGGCTACACCTTC. Variable domain in full (rest from reference TRBV5-1 and TRBJ1-2): KAGVTQTPRYLIKTRGQQVTLSCSPISGHRSVSWYQQTPGQGLQFLFEYFSETQRNKGNFPGRFSGRQFSNSRSEMNVSTLELGDSALYLCASSLAPRGLNYGYTFGSGTRLTVV.

CDR3 nucleotides: TGTGCCAGCAGCGACCCACCCGGGGCTAATCAGCCCCAGCATTTT. Amino acids: CASSDPPGANQPQHF. The V call is TRBV28, the J call TRBJ1-5, with D perhaps matching TRBD1 (5 bases). The CDR3 is 15 residues long. The germline V and J ends were trimmed by 6 bases and 4 bases, with 16 bases remaining between them. Looked up from germline, CDR1 is MDHEN and CDR2 is SYDVKM.

J is TRBJ1-5 and V is TRBV6-1; the match to TRBD1 covers 7 bases. CDR1 and CDR2 from the germline V gene are MNHNS and SASEGT. This CDR3 contains 18 residues. Trimming at V came to 2 bases and at J to 0 bases, leaving 10 bases not matched to a gene. The DNA for the CDR3 is TGTGCCAGCAGTGAAAGGGGGACAGTCTCTTATAGCAATCAGCCCCAGCATTTT. Amino acid sequence: CASSERGTVSYSNQPQHF.

CDR3 region: CASSIYGGPYEQYF. In nucleotides, the CDR3 is TGTGCCAGTAGTATATACGGGGGACCCTACGAGCAGTACTTC. The chain has TRBV19 and TRBJ2-7, with D perhaps matching TRBD2 (6 bases). The ends were cut back, 2 bases at V and 2 bases at J, with 10 bases in the middle. Germline V lookup: CDR1 LNHDA, CDR2 SQIVND (reference sequence). This CDR3 contains 14 residues.

This sequence joins TRBV29-1 and TRBJ2-2, with D perhaps given as TRBD1 or TRBD2 (5 bases each). The CDR3 loop spans 14 amino acids. Germline lookup yields CDR1 SQVTM and CDR2 ANQGSEA. V lost 6 bases to trimming and J lost 7 bases, with 18 bases between them. The CDR3 sequence is CSVIEVGDRGELFF. The DNA of the CDR3 is TGCAGCGTCATTGAGGTGGGGGATCGCGGGGAGCTGTTTTTT.

This clone was seen a handful of times. This chain links TRBV2 with TRBJ2-7; the D gene is possibly TRBD1 (5 bases). The CDR3 sequence is 13 residues long. V lost 5 bases, J lost 4 bases, and 12 bases lay in between. Germline CDR1 is SNHLY and CDR2 is FYNNEI. For the CDR3, the DNA is TGTGCCAGCAGTCAGGGTGTGCTATACGAGCAGTACTTC. It yields the protein CASSQGVLYEQYF. The entire variable domain, with the rest obtained from reference TRBV2 and TRBJ2-7, is as follows: EPEVTQTPSHQVTQMGQEVILRCVPISNHLYFYWYRQILGQKVEFLVSFYNNEISEKSEIFDDQFSVERPDGSNFTLKIRSTKLEDSAMYFCASSQGVLYEQYFGPGTRLTVT.

The chain combines TRBV19 with TRBJ2-7, with D perhaps TRBD2 (6 bases). The V end lost 3 bases, the J end lost 1 base, and 10 bases lay between the germline ends. Germline V gives CDR1 LNHDA, CDR2 SQIVND (reference sequence). This CDR3 has 14 amino acids. This CDR3 is CASSIKGLSYEQYF. Written as DNA, the CDR3 is TGTGCCAGTAGTATTAAGGGACTTTCCTACGAGCAGTACTTC.

This chain uses TRBV4-3 with TRBJ2-1; 9 bases match TRBD2. Per the germline V gene, CDR1 is LGHNA and CDR2 is YSLEER. The CDR3 contains 17 residues. J gave up 2 bases and V 4 bases, and 9 bases lay outside the gene matches. The CDR3 DNA sequence: TGCGCCAGCAGCCTTGAGAGCGGGAGGCCCACCTACAATGAGCAGTTCTTC. It yields the protein CASSLESGRPTYNEQFF.

The chain employs TRBV10-3 and TRBJ2-7; TRBD1 matches 7 bases. V was pared by 6 bases and J by 5 bases, with 7 bases of the junction left unmatched. The CDR3 extends over 13 amino acids. Germline V CDR1 and CDR2: ENHRY, SYGVKD. CDR3 sequence reads: CAIRPPTGDEQYF. The CDR3 bases are TGTGCCATCAGGCCTCCTACAGGGGACGAGCAGTACTTC.

The chain's CDR3 is CASRPGQSYEQYF. The CDR3 DNA follows: TGTGCCAGCAGACCGGGACAGTCCTACGAGCAGTACTTC. The chain is built from TRBV28 and TRBJ2-7; 7 nucleotides agree with TRBD1. The CDR3 contains 13 residues. V gave up 6 bases and J gave up 1 base; unmatched junction bases: 3. Per the germline V gene, CDR1 is MDHEN and CDR2 is SYDVKM.